This entry lists 12 T cell receptor beta chains sequenced from one sample in a study of control samples from healthy donors and cancer patients. The assay was immunoSEQ multiplex PCR, and TCRdb's table has in-frame clones only and misses some. This sample yields about 140,000 clones, of which 94% are seen a single time; roughly 13% belongs to the top ten. The sequenced sample consisted of blood. The source is a man aged 35 to 55 in good health.

V usage is TRBV30 and J usage is TRBJ2-5, with TRBD1 matching over 10 bases. This CDR3 is built from 13 residues. After removal of 7 bases from V and 2 bases from J, the junction contained 4 bases not matched to a gene. The germline CDR1 and CDR2 sequences are GTSNPN and SVGIG (reference sequence). CDR3 coding DNA: TGTGCCTTTTGGACAGGGGGGCAAGAGACCCAGTACTTC. Translation: CAFWTGGQETQYF.

The chain combines TRBV19 with TRBJ1-4; D is ambiguous. CDR1 is LNHDA and CDR2 is SQIVND in the germline V gene (reference sequence). Between the trimmed V and J ends, which lost 6 bases and 7 bases, there was a span of 12 bases. This CDR3 spans 13 amino acids. The CDR3 protein is CASSGGGGEKLFF. DNA of the CDR3: TGTGCCAGTAGCGGAGGAGGAGGTGAAAAACTGTTTTTT. Variable domain in full (rest from reference TRBV19 and TRBJ1-4): DGGITQSPKYLFRKEGQNVTLSCEQNLNHDAMYWYRQDPGQGLRLIYYSQIVNDFQKGDIAEGYSVSREKKESFPLTVTSAQKNPTAFYLCASSGGGGEKLFFGSGTQLSVL.

This clone appeared a single time. V gene TRBV10-3 combines with J gene TRBJ2-5; 9 bases are shared with TRBD1. The CDR3 has 13 amino acids. V trimming: 4 bases; J trimming: 4 bases; junction bases outside the gene matches: 1. CDR1 and CDR2 (germline): ENHRY, SYGVKD. CDR3 residues: CAISGTGAETQYF. DNA of the CDR3: TGTGCCATCAGTGGGACAGGGGCAGAGACCCAGTACTTC.

This chain connects TRBV24-1 to TRBJ2-3; 10 nucleotides align to TRBD2. CDR1 and CDR2 (germline): KGHDR, SFDVKD. The junction had 6 bases not matched to a gene; V was cut back by 3 bases and J by 1 base. The CDR3 is made up of 17 amino acids. CDR3 in amino acids: CATSDTPTSGRTDTQYF. The CDR3 DNA sequence: TGTGCCACCAGTGATACTCCGACTAGCGGGCGCACAGATACGCAGTATTTT.

V and J are TRBV6-1 and TRBJ1-5; TRBD1 is a possible D gene (5 bases). The CDR3 length is 14 residues. Per germline, CDR1 MNHNS and CDR2 SASEGT. V gave up 2 bases and J gave up 4 bases, with 9 bases separating them. CDR3 DNA: TGTGCCAGCAGTGAATGGGGGGATAATCAGCCCCAGCATTTT. It translates to CASSEWGDNQPQHF.

The chain combines TRBV7-2 with TRBJ1-2, with a weak D call TRBD1 (6 bases). Germline assignment: CDR1 SGHTA and CDR2 FQGNSA. V lost 1 base, J lost 4 bases, and 7 bases lay in between. The CDR3 covers 13 residues. CDR3: CASSLGTAYGYTF. DNA for the CDR3: TGTGCCAGCAGCTTAGGGACAGCCTATGGCTACACCTTC.

The chain recombines TRBV5-1 with TRBJ2-7; no clear D. The V end was cut by 1 base, the J end by 5 bases, with 13 bases between. This CDR3 contains 14 residues. Germline V gene lookup returns CDR1 SGHRS and CDR2 YFSETQ. CDR3 loop: CASSLNSLVNEQYF. The CDR3 coding sequence is TGCGCCAGCAGCTTGAACAGCCTAGTCAACGAGCAGTACTTC.

The V gene is TRBV25-1, the J gene TRBJ1-1; D gene ambiguous. Trimming took off 3 bases at V and 5 bases at J, with 13 bases between the two ends. This CDR3 has 14 residues. The germline CDR1 and CDR2 sequences are MGHDK and SYGVNS. The CDR3 reads CASSDFMGSTEAFF. DNA for the CDR3: TGTGCCAGCAGTGATTTTATGGGGTCAACTGAAGCTTTCTTT.

Written as DNA, the CDR3 is TGTGCCAGCAGCTTAGGGCCCCTGGAACCGACTGGCTCCAAAAACATTCAGTACTTC. It yields the protein CASSLGPLEPTGSKNIQYF. The rearrangement uses TRBV7-9 and TRBJ2-4; D is uncertain. CDR1 is SEHNR, CDR2 FQNEAQ, per germline (reference sequence). The CDR3 length is 19 residues. Trimming shortened V by 1 base and J by 2 bases, and 21 bases separated the two germline ends.

This clone was detected only once. J is TRBJ1-2 and V is TRBV29-1, with 7 bases lining up with TRBD1. This CDR3 contains 12 residues. CDR1 SQVTM and CDR2 ANQGSEA come from the germline V gene. Trimming at V came to 4 bases and at J to 4 bases, leaving 3 bases not matched to a gene. CDR3: CSVADRAYGYTF. The CDR3 region has the DNA TGCAGCGTTGCAGACAGGGCCTATGGCTACACCTTC.

The genes are TRBV9 and TRBJ1-1, with D perhaps TRBD1 (5 bases). The germline CDR1 and CDR2 sequences are SGDLS and YYNGEE. The CDR3 has 13 amino acids. Trimming removed 2 bases at V and 2 bases at J, with 7 bases between. CDR3 loop: CASSVDRNTEAFF. The DNA of the CDR3 is TGTGCCAGCAGCGTTGACAGAAACACTGAAGCTTTCTTT.

This clone has a single count. The gene calls are TRBV7-3 and TRBJ1-1; no definite D call. The CDR3 covers 13 residues. The germline gives CDR1 SGHTA, CDR2 FQGTGA. V lost 0 bases and J 5 bases, leaving 7 bases between the germline ends. The CDR3 DNA reads TGTGCCAGCAGCTTAACGGGTAGAACTGAAGCTTTCTTT. Encoded protein: CASSLTGRTEAFF. Full variable domain (missing parts from reference TRBV7-3 and TRBJ1-1): GAGVSQTPSNKVTEKGKYVELRCDPISGHTALYWYRQSLGQGPEFLIYFQGTGAADDSGLPNDRFFAVRPEGSVSTLKIQRTERGDSAVYLCASSLTGRTEAFFGQGTRLTVV.